The rows below give T cell receptor beta chains drawn from one sample of a study of T cell responses to AZD1222 COVID-19 vaccine. The assay was immunoSEQ multiplex PCR, and TCRdb's table has in-frame clones only and misses some. The data show about 120,000 clones, with about 88% seen just once and around 2.9% held by the top ten. This sample comprised peripheral blood, obtained 28 days after the second AZD1222 dose. The receptors come from an adult who received the AZD1222 COVID-19 vaccine. Both conserved end residues are part of each CDR3. Each record gives: J gene, CDR3 length, D gene, clone size, V gene, CDR3 protein, CDR3 DNA. A D gene is named only where the DNA matches it firmly. Rows may omit the clone size; those that give it use once, few, many or a size class.

TRBJ2-4 | 16 | . | . | TRBV4-3 | CASSQQSEASGDIQYF | TGCGCCAGCAGCCAGCAATCAGAGGCGTCAGGGGACATTCAGTACTTC
TRBJ2-1 | 12 | . | . | TRBV28 | CASRGWKNEQFF | TGTGCCAGCAGGGGGTGGAAGAATGAGCAGTTCTTC
TRBJ2-2 | 13 | . | once | TRBV6-5 | CASSTGATGELFF | TGTGCCAGCAGCACGGGGGCCACCGGGGAGCTGTTTTTT
TRBJ1-2 | 15 | . | . | TRBV6-4 | CASSDTPEDSHGYTF | TGTGCCAGCAGTGACACGCCCGAGGACAGCCATGGCTACACCTTC
TRBJ2-5 | 15 | . | . | TRBV7-6 | CASSLELGAQETQYF | TGTGCCAGCAGCTTAGAGCTAGGAGCGCAAGAGACCCAGTACTTC
TRBJ1-1 | 14 | TRBD1 | . | TRBV6-5 | CATGQGAMNTEAFF | TGTGCCACCGGACAGGGGGCGATGAACACTGAAGCTTTCTTT
TRBJ2-5 | 11 | . | . | TRBV15 | CATSREGTQYF | TGTGCCACCAGCAGAGAGGGGACCCAGTACTTC
TRBJ1-5 | 16 | . | . | TRBV7-8 | CASSLARDRSNQPQHF | TGTGCCAGCAGCTTAGCTAGAGACAGGAGCAATCAGCCCCAGCATTTT
TRBJ1-2 | 15 | TRBD1 | . | TRBV15 | CATSRGGQGRYGYTF | TGTGCCACCAGCAGAGGCGGACAGGGGCGCTATGGCTACACCTTC
TRBJ2-7 | 16 | . | . | TRBV30 | CAWRETPGTPSREQYF | TGTGCCTGGAGAGAAACCCCCGGGACACCCTCCCGCGAGCAGTACTTC
TRBJ1-1 | 21 | TRBD1 | . | TRBV12-5 | CASGFQTTYTGEVGMNTEAFF | TGTGCTAGTGGTTTCCAGACTACATACACAGGGGAGGTTGGCATGAACACTGAAGCTTTCTTT
TRBJ1-2 | 15 | . | . | TRBV5-8 | CASSLFAGEGYGYTF | TGTGCCAGCAGCTTGTTTGCCGGGGAAGGCTATGGCTACACCTTC
TRBJ1-4 | 14 | . | . | TRBV28 | CASSSVGNNEKLFF | TGTGCCAGCAGTTCAGTGGGAAATAATGAAAAACTGTTTTTT
TRBJ1-5 | 15 | . | . | TRBV5-1 | CASSLGLGVNQPQHF | TGCGCCAGCAGCTTGGGGTTGGGGGTTAATCAGCCCCAGCATTTT
TRBJ2-2 | 13 | . | . | TRBV7-2 | CASSSTPSGELFF | TGTGCCAGCAGCTCTACCCCATCCGGGGAGCTGTTTTTT